The 15 T cell receptor beta chains reported below all come from one sample, sequenced in a study of shared clonotypes between healthy human individuals. Terminally differentiated effector memory CD45RA+ cells were left out of the naive CD8 fraction, which was CD45RO-negative and positively selected for CCR7. TCRdb keeps only in-frame clones here, not all; method: immunoSEQ multiplex PCR. The data show hundreds of thousands of clones, 95% to 97% seen once. The sequenced material came from naive CD8+ T cells sorted from blood. These receptors originate from a young woman in good health.

The rearrangement links TRBV2 to TRBJ2-5; D remains unclear. The CDR3 extends over 14 amino acids. Trimming removed 1 base at V and 3 bases at J, with 9 bases between. Germline V CDR1 and CDR2: SNHLY, FYNNEI. The CDR3 nucleotides read TGTGCCAGCAGTGAAGATCTCTGGGAAGAGACCCAGTACTTC. Amino acid sequence: CASSEDLWEETQYF.

V is TRBV27 and J is TRBJ1-3; the match to TRBD1 covers 8 bases. The junction had 3 bases not matched to a gene; V was cut back by 2 bases and J by 3 bases. The CDR3 is made up of 15 amino acids. CDR1 and CDR2 (germline): MNHEY, SMNVEV (reference sequence). The CDR3 DNA reads TGTGCCAGCAGTTTACCCAGGGGGCTTGGAAACACCATATATTTT. Translated: CASSLPRGLGNTIYF.

The chain uses TRBV27 and TRBJ1-3, with 7 bases aligning to TRBD1. Per the germline V gene, CDR1 is MNHEY and CDR2 is SMNVEV (reference sequence). The V gene end was trimmed by 7 bases and the J gene end by 4 bases; junction bases not matched to a gene: 25. There are 20 residues in the CDR3. CDR3 loop: CASTKVSETTGTITGNTIYF. CDR3 DNA sequence: TGTGCCAGCACGAAAGTCTCGGAGACGACAGGGACGATAACCGGAAACACCATATATTTT.

The rearrangement joins TRBV6-5 to TRBJ2-2, with TRBD1 as a possible D gene (6 bases). CDR1 is MNHEY and CDR2 is SVGAGI in the germline V gene. Between the trimmed V and J ends, which lost 5 bases and 7 bases, there was a span of 14 bases. The CDR3 is 14 residues long. The CDR3 sequence is CASSLIPGHGELFF. The CDR3 bases are TGTGCCAGCAGTCTGATCCCGGGACACGGGGAGCTGTTTTTT.

The gene calls are TRBV2 and TRBJ2-7; TRBD2 matches 12 bases. This CDR3 is 23 amino acids long. The V segment lost 9 bases and the J segment 3 bases; nucleotides outside the gene matches: 33. CDR1 is SNHLY, CDR2 FYNNEI, per germline. The CDR3 nucleotides read TGTGCCAGTCTGCCGGCAGGGGGCTATCGAAGACTAGCGGGAGTCGGGCACTACTACGAGCAGTACTTC. Protein product: CASLPAGGYRRLAGVGHYYEQYF.

The chain carries TRBV21-1 and TRBJ1-5. TRBV21-1 is reported as a pseudogene. The CDR3 length is 16 residues. CDR3 sequence reads: CASPDRHGTHNQPQHF. For the CDR3, the DNA is TGTGCCAGCCCCGATCGACACGGGACGCACAATCAGCCCCAGCATTTT.

This chain links TRBV10-2 with TRBJ2-7; D is unresolved. CDR1 WSHSY and CDR2 SAAADI come from the germline V gene. V gave up 2 bases and J gave up 6 bases, with 5 bases separating them. The CDR3 sequence is 11 residues long. The DNA for the CDR3 is TGCGCCAGCAGTGAGGGGCTCGAGCAGTACTTC. Its translation is CASSEGLEQYF.

J is TRBJ2-1 and V is TRBV15, with no clear D. The CDR3 sequence is 14 residues long. CDR1 LNHNV and CDR2 YYDKDF come from the germline V gene (reference sequence). Trimming pared 5 bases from V and 3 bases from J, leaving 11 bases between. The CDR3: CATSSWADYNEQFF. The CDR3 region has the DNA TGTGCCACCAGCTCTTGGGCCGACTACAATGAGCAGTTCTTC.

The chain is built from TRBV7-8 and TRBJ2-7; the match to TRBD1 covers 7 bases. Germline trimming cut 3 bases from V and 2 bases from J; bases unmatched to any gene: 7. The CDR3 extends over 15 amino acids. The germline V gene encodes CDR1 SGHVS and CDR2 FQNEAQ. DNA of the CDR3: TGTGCCAGCAGCTTCAGGGGGTCAGGCACCTACGAGCAGTACTTC. Its translation: CASSFRGSGTYEQYF.

This sequence joins TRBV4-2 and TRBJ2-5; 14 bases align to TRBD2. The DNA end favors TRBJ2-7, so the J call may be wrong. The germline V gene has CDR1 LGHNA and CDR2 YNFKEQ. The CDR3 sequence is 17 residues long. CDR3 sequence (DNA): TGTGCCAGCAGACCTACCGGGACTAGCGGGAGTTCCTACGAGCAGTACTTC. Translating gives CASRPTGTSGSSYEQYF.

This clone came up once. The chain is built from TRBV6-5 and TRBJ2-4; D is possibly TRBD1 or TRBD2 (5 bases each). Germline V gene lookup returns CDR1 MNHEY and CDR2 SVGAGI. Trimming left V 0 bases short and J 6 bases short, with 15 bases between. CDR3 length equals 16 residues. The CDR3 loop is CASSYSPGTKINIQYF. The CDR3 DNA reads as TGTGCCAGCAGTTACTCGCCGGGGACGAAGATAAACATTCAGTACTTC.

This chain connects TRBV5-4 to TRBJ2-1; D remains ambiguous. Trimming cost V 0 bases and J 7 bases, with 8 bases left between them. The CDR3 is made up of 13 amino acids. CDR1 is SGHNT, CDR2 YYREEE, per germline (reference sequence). This chain's CDR3 is CASSLVGGNEQFF. DNA of the CDR3: TGTGCCAGCAGCTTGGTTGGTGGGAATGAGCAGTTCTTC.

This sequence joins TRBV9 and TRBJ2-7; D possibly corresponds to TRBD2 (6 bases). Germline CDR1 SGDLS, CDR2 YYNGEE. Trimming took 2 bases from V and 0 from J, leaving 12 bases between them. CDR3 length: 15 residues. CDR3: CASSVSGDFSYEQYF. In DNA, the CDR3 is TGTGCCAGCAGCGTTAGCGGAGACTTCTCCTACGAGCAGTACTTC. Together with reference TRBV9 and TRBJ2-7, the CDR3 gives the full variable domain: DSGVTQTPKHLITATGQRVTLRCSPRSGDLSVYWYQQSLDQGLQFLIQYYNGEERAKGNILERFSAQQFPDLHSELNLSSLELGDSALYFCASSVSGDFSYEQYFGPGTRLTVT.

V and J are TRBV28 and TRBJ1-5, with a tentative D call TRBD1 (6 bases). Germline-derived CDR1 and CDR2 are MDHEN and SYDVKM. This CDR3 has 13 residues. The V end was cut by 5 bases, the J end by 4 bases, with 9 bases between. The CDR3 bases are TGTGCCAGCAGTAAAGGGGGAAATCAGCCCCAGCATTTT. It is translated as CASSKGGNQPQHF.

CDR3 protein: CASSHPGQGSTDTQYF. CDR3 bases: TGTGCCAGCAGCCATCCGGGACAGGGGTCTACAGATACGCAGTATTTT. The chain has TRBV9 and TRBJ2-3; TRBD1 matches 10 bases. Germline loops: CDR1 SGDLS, CDR2 YYNGEE. V lost 4 bases and J lost 3; bases outside the gene matches: 8. This CDR3 comprises 16 residues.